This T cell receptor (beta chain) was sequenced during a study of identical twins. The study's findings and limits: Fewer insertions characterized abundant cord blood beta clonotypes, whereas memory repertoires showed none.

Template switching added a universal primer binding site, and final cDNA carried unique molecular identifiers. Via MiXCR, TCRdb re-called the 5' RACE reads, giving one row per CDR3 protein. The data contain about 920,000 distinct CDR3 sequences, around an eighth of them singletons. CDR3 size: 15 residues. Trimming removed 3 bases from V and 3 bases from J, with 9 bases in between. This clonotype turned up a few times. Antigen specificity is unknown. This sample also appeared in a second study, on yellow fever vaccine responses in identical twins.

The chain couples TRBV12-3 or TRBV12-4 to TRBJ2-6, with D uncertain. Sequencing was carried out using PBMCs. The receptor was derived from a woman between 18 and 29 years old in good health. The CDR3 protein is CASSFPGHGANVLTF. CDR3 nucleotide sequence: TGTGCCAGCAGTTTTCCTGGTCATGGGGCCAACGTCCTGACTTTC.